The clone carrying this TCR beta chain was counted a few times. The antigen is not known. It was with a sample-barcoded 5' primer and a J-beta primer mix that a second PCR of roughly 7 to 11 cycles was run. There were at least 2.5 million CDR3-containing paired-end reads obtained from each sample. One entry per CDR3 protein, called by TCRdb with MiXCR from the 5' RACE reads. The sample shows about a million distinct CDR3 sequences, roughly two fifths of them seen only once. Trimming cost V 6 bases and J 8 bases; bases outside gene matches: 10. Germline-derived CDR1 and CDR2 are MNHEY and SVGAGI. This CDR3 comprises 14 residues. The sample belongs to a study of blood T cells in healthy people across ages. Findings of the study overall: Compared with aged donors, long-lived donors showed fewer expanded clones, suggesting selection. Researchers said unsorted PBMCs prevented a conclusive naive versus antigen-experienced comparison.

Per sample, at least 5 micrograms of total RNA were extracted. The chain joins TRBV6-5 to TRBJ2-1; 7 bases line up with TRBD1. Material: blood. This clonotype originated in a man between 18 and 29 years old in good health. The CDR3 spells CASRPRDSNHEQFF. The CDR3, as DNA: TGTGCCAGCAGACCCCGGGACAGTAACCATGAGCAGTTCTTC.